The 20 T cell receptor beta chains listed next were all sequenced from one sample in a study of multiple sclerosis patients with progressive multifocal leukoencephalopathy (dated by TCRdb to between 2018 and 2021). The time point label here, explained by the study, means: before natalizumab initiation. The library came from the immunoSEQ multiplex PCR assay. TCRdb mirrors the immuneACCESS table, restricted to in-frame sequences. Some clones are absent from its copies; in checked studies, under half trace to an unresolved V gene, and the reason for the others is unknown. This sample is represented by about 32,000 clones; nearly 95% of them were singletons. Around 1.8% of the sample comes from the top ten. The sample taken for sequencing was PBMCs. Receptors originate from a man younger than 45 with multiple sclerosis.

The V gene is TRBV5-1, the J gene TRBJ1-1; D possibly corresponds to TRBD1 (6 bases). Germline lookup yields CDR1 SGHRS and CDR2 YFSETQ. V was trimmed by 0 bases and J by 1 base, leaving 13 bases between them. The CDR3 runs 16 residues. The CDR3 region is CASSLGGQPQNTEAFF. CDR3 coding DNA: TGCGCCAGCAGCTTGGGTGGACAGCCCCAGAACACTGAAGCTTTCTTT.

The chain has TRBV4-2 and TRBJ1-3, with 11 nucleotides matching TRBD1. Judging by the DNA end, TRBJ2-2 fits better; the J call may be wrong. Germline CDR1 LGHNA, CDR2 YNFKEQ. This CDR3 has 18 amino acids. CDR3 region: CASSPTGTGGFGTGELFF. In DNA form, the CDR3 reads TGTGCCAGCAGCCCAACCGGGACAGGGGGTTTTGGCACCGGGGAGCTGTTTTTT.

The chain has TRBV7-2 and TRBJ2-7, with 11 bases lining up with TRBD2. The germline CDR1 and CDR2 sequences are SGHTA and FQGNSA. After removal of 0 bases from V and 4 bases from J, the junction contained 2 bases not matched to a gene. CDR3 length: 15 residues. The CDR3 region has the DNA TGTGCCAGCAGCTTAGCCACTAGCGGGGGATACGAGCAGTACGTC. This encodes CASSLATSGGYEQYV.

V and J are TRBV6-5 and TRBJ1-1; D unresolved. There are 15 residues in the CDR3. Germline V gene sequence: CDR1 MNHEY, CDR2 SVGAGI. The V and J ends lost 0 bases and 1 base respectively, with 9 bases between them. The CDR3 protein is CASSYSSWGNTEAFF. Written as DNA, the CDR3 is TGTGCCAGCAGTTACTCCTCATGGGGGAACACTGAAGCTTTCTTT.

V and J are TRBV5-1 and TRBJ2-3; TRBD1 matches 7 bases. V was pared by 3 bases and J by 1 base, with 11 bases of the junction left unmatched. The CDR3 totals 17 residues. Germline loops: CDR1 SGHRS, CDR2 YFSETQ. The CDR3 DNA reads as TGCGCCAGCAGCTCTTTGGCTACAGGGGATGGCACAGATACGCAGTATTTT. Translated: CASSSLATGDGTDTQYF.

The chain recombines TRBV27 with TRBJ1-1, with TRBD1 identical over 7 bases. The CDR3 runs 14 residues. The germline V gene has CDR1 MNHEY and CDR2 SMNVEV (reference sequence). The V segment lost 5 bases and the J segment 4 bases; nucleotides outside the gene matches: 7. CDR3 sequence: CASSPWAGGTEAFF. CDR3 bases: TGTGCCAGCAGTCCCTGGGCAGGGGGCACTGAAGCTTTCTTT.

This chain uses TRBV5-1 with TRBJ2-3; D assignment may be TRBD1 or TRBD2 (5 bases each). Germline V lookup: CDR1 SGHRS, CDR2 YFSETQ. V was cut by 2 bases and J by 0 bases, with 10 bases left in between. The length of the CDR3 is 15 residues. CDR3 amino acids: CASSFIGTSTDTQYF. The CDR3 region has the DNA TGCGCCAGCAGCTTTATAGGGACCAGCACAGATACGCAGTATTTT.

As for this clone: The junction shows a germline mismatch at one end, possibly a read error. This chain connects TRBV7-9 to TRBJ2-5, with D possibly being TRBD2 (7 bases). Germline CDR1 SEHNR, CDR2 FQNEAQ (reference sequence). This CDR3 contains 14 residues. CDR3 bases: TGTGCCAGCAGCCTAGCCGGGGGGCCGGGGGCCCAGTACTTC. Amino acid sequence: CASSLAGGPGAQYF.

This clone was recorded a few times. The chain combines TRBV5-1 with TRBJ2-7; 7 nucleotides agree with TRBD1. V lost 2 bases to trimming and J lost 5 bases; unmatched junction nucleotides: 7. In germline, CDR1 is SGHRS, CDR2 YFSETQ. This CDR3 has 14 residues. As DNA, the CDR3 is TGCGCCAGCAGCTTAGATCGGACAGGCGACGAGCAGTACTTC. It codes for CASSLDRTGDEQYF.

The V and J genes are TRBV9 and TRBJ2-1, with 7 nucleotides matching TRBD2. Germline V lookup: CDR1 SGDLS, CDR2 YYNGEE. The ends lost 0 bases at V and 4 bases at J; junction bases unmatched: 4. The CDR3 runs 15 residues. The CDR3 is CASSVAGTIYNEQFF. The CDR3 DNA sequence: TGTGCCAGCAGCGTAGCTGGGACTATATACAATGAGCAGTTCTTC.

V and J are TRBV4-1 and TRBJ1-2, with D uncertain. This CDR3 has 13 residues. Germline V CDR1 and CDR2: MGHRA, YSYEKL. The ends were cut back, 1 base at V and 3 bases at J, with 6 bases in the middle. This chain's CDR3 is CASSQASHYGYTF. Here the CDR3 DNA reads TGCGCCAGCAGCCAAGCCAGCCACTATGGCTACACCTTC.

This chain uses TRBV6-1 with TRBJ1-5; possible D gene TRBD1, 6 bases. This CDR3 is 14 amino acids long. Trimming stripped 10 bases from V and 5 bases from J, with 18 bases between. Germline V CDR1 and CDR2: MNHNS, SASEGT. The CDR3 is CATRPGQFYQPQHF. DNA for the CDR3: TGTGCCACCCGCCCGGGACAATTCTATCAGCCCCAGCATTTT.

The chain combines TRBV19 with TRBJ2-5; D remains ambiguous. TRBJ2-7 explains the end of the DNA better; the J call may be wrong. Germline CDR1 and CDR2: LNHDA and SQIVND (reference sequence). The CDR3 is made up of 14 amino acids. CDR3 coding DNA: TGTGCCAGTAGTATAGGTGTTAGCTCCTACGAGCAGTACTTC. Translating it yields CASSIGVSSYEQYF.

In this sample, this clone turned up once. The chain has TRBV7-2 and TRBJ1-1; D is perhaps TRBD1 (5 bases). The CDR3 is 12 residues long. The V and J ends lost 6 bases and 8 bases respectively, with 13 bases between them. Looked up from germline, CDR1 is SGHTA and CDR2 is FQGNSA. The CDR3 DNA reads TGTGCCAGCAGTACTATGGGACTAGAAGCTTTCTTT. It translates to CASSTMGLEAFF.

The chain's CDR3 is CASSAVTGAYEQYV. CDR3 nucleotides: TGCGCCAGCAGTGCCGTAACGGGGGCCTACGAGCAGTACGTC. This chain uses TRBV10-2 with TRBJ2-7; a possible D gene is TRBD2 (6 bases). This CDR3 has 14 amino acids. Germline CDR1 and CDR2: WSHSY and SAAADI. Trimming shortened V by 4 bases and J by 2 bases, and 12 bases separated the two germline ends.

J is TRBJ1-2 and V is TRBV7-2; 10 nucleotides line up with TRBD1. The CDR3 loop spans 13 amino acids. Trimming removed 3 bases from V and 8 bases from J; junction bases left unmatched: 3. Germline loops: CDR1 SGHTA, CDR2 FQGNSA. CDR3 protein: CASSFGTGEGYTF. CDR3 in DNA: TGTGCCAGCAGCTTTGGGACAGGGGAAGGCTACACCTTC. Together with reference TRBV7-2 and TRBJ1-2, the CDR3 gives the full variable domain: GAGVSQSPSNKVTEKGKDVELRCDPISGHTALYWYRQSLGQGLEFLIYFQGNSAPDKSGLPSDRFSAERTGGSVSTLTIQRTQQEDSAVYLCASSFGTGEGYTFGSGTRLTVV.

The chain joins TRBV9 to TRBJ2-1, with 8 bases that match TRBD2. After removal of 3 bases from V and 4 bases from J, the junction contained 9 bases not matched to a gene. The CDR3 totals 16 residues. The V gene's germline CDR1 is SGDLS and CDR2 YYNGEE. The CDR3 protein is CASSAGGKGWYNEQFF. The CDR3 DNA is TGTGCCAGCAGCGCGGGGGGGAAAGGCTGGTACAATGAGCAGTTCTTC.

The chain couples TRBV5-6 to TRBJ2-5; D is unresolved. Trimming removed 0 bases at V and 5 bases at J, with 8 bases between. Per germline, CDR1 SGHDT and CDR2 YYEEEE. The CDR3 contains 13 residues. CDR3 protein: CASSLGGRETQYF. The CDR3 nucleotides read TGTGCCAGCAGCTTGGGCGGTCGGGAGACCCAGTACTTC.

The chain is built from TRBV7-8 and TRBJ2-2; TRBD2 aligns across 12 bases. V was pared by 1 base and J by 4 bases, with 7 bases of the junction left unmatched. Looked up from germline, CDR1 is SGHVS and CDR2 is FQNEAQ. The CDR3 runs 18 residues. CDR3 in DNA: TGTGCCAGCAGCTTAGGGACTAGCGGGACGGCCCTCACCGGGGAGCTGTTTTTT. This sequence encodes CASSLGTSGTALTGELFF.

This chain connects TRBV6-6 to TRBJ1-1, with 11 bases matching TRBD1. This CDR3 contains 14 residues. CDR1 is MNHNY, CDR2 SVGAGI, per germline (reference sequence). Trimming cost V 5 bases and J 7 bases; bases outside gene matches: 6. The CDR3: CASSHGQGAVEAFF. CDR3 DNA sequence: TGTGCCAGCAGTCATGGACAGGGGGCGGTTGAAGCTTTCTTT.